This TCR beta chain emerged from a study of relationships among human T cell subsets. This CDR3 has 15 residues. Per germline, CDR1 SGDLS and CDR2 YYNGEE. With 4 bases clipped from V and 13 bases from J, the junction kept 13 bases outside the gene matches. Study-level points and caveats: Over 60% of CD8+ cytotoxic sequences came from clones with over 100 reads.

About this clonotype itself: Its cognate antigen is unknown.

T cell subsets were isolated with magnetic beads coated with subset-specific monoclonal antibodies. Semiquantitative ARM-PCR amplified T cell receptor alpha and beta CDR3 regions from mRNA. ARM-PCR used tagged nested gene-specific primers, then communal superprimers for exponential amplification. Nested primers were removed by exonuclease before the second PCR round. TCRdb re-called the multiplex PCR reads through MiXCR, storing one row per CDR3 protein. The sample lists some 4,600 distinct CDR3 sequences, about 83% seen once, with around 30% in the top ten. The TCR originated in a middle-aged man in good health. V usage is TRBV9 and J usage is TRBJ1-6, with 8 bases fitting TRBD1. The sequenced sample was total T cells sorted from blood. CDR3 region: CASSPTGQGDRPLHF. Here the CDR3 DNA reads TGTGCCAGCAGCCCCACCGGACAGGGCGATCGGCCCCTCCACTTT.